The next 17 T cell receptor beta chains were all read from a single sample in a study of blood T cell repertoires in COVID-19. Some clones are missing from TCRdb's copy, which holds only in-frame ones; the method was immunoSEQ multiplex PCR. The sample lists 200,000 to 300,000 clones, 80% to 90% occurring once. Material: peripheral blood. These receptor sequences come from a woman in her forties or fifties with acute or convalescent COVID-19.

The chain links TRBV7-3 to TRBJ2-3, with 8 bases aligning to TRBD1. This CDR3 contains 15 residues. Germline-derived CDR1 and CDR2 are SGHTA and FQGTGA. Unmatched junction bases numbered 3, after V lost 2 bases and J lost 2 bases. The CDR3 loop reads CASSLYQGATDTQYF. As DNA, the CDR3 is TGTGCCAGCAGCTTATATCAGGGGGCCACAGATACGCAGTATTTT.

The chain recombines TRBV28 with TRBJ1-2; TRBD1 might be the D (6 bases). V was shortened by 3 bases and J by 4 bases, with 9 bases between the two germline ends. Germline loops: CDR1 MDHEN, CDR2 SYDVKM. CDR3 length: 13 amino acids. This CDR3 reads CASSFDRLYGYTF. The CDR3 DNA follows: TGTGCCAGCAGTTTTGACAGGCTCTATGGCTACACCTTC.

V gene TRBV6-5 combines with J gene TRBJ1-2; 10 bases are shared with TRBD1. This CDR3 comprises 13 residues. The J segment lost 7 bases and the V segment lost 8 bases, leaving 7 bases of the junction unmatched. From germline, CDR1 is MNHEY and CDR2 SVGAGI. The CDR3 nucleotides read TGTGCCAGCCGGGGACAGGGGACTGGTGGCTACACCTTC. This encodes CASRGQGTGGYTF.

This clone was picked up one time. The chain links TRBV7-9 to TRBJ2-1, with 12 bases aligning to TRBD2. V shed 3 bases and J 8 bases; nucleotides not matched to a gene: 5. The CDR3 has 15 residues. Germline CDR1 is SEHNR and CDR2 is FQNEAQ (reference sequence). CDR3 loop: CASSFQTSGRDEQFF. DNA of the CDR3: TGTGCCAGCAGCTTTCAGACTAGCGGGAGAGATGAGCAGTTCTTC.

This chain connects TRBV4-3 to TRBJ2-3, with a weak D call TRBD1 (6 bases). CDR3 size: 17 residues. V shed 0 bases and J shed 4 bases, with 17 bases lying between them. The germline V gene encodes CDR1 LGHNA and CDR2 YSLEER. CDR3 amino acids: CASSQDLWTVVADTQYF. The CDR3 DNA reads TGCGCCAGCAGCCAAGATCTATGGACAGTTGTCGCAGATACGCAGTATTTT.

The chain carries TRBV6-4 and TRBJ1-5; 7 positions agree with TRBD1. Trimming took 7 bases from V and 2 from J; bases not matched to a gene: 11. The CDR3 has 16 amino acids. CDR1 and CDR2 (germline): MRHNA, SNTAGT. The DNA for the CDR3 is TGTGCCAGCATTACAGTCAGGGGGAGAGGCAATCAGCCCCAGCATTTT. It encodes CASITVRGRGNQPQHF.

This clone has just one count. The chain has TRBV5-6 and TRBJ1-1; tentatively, D is TRBD1 (6 bases). Germline V gene lookup returns CDR1 SGHDT and CDR2 YYEEEE. This CDR3 region has 13 residues. Between the trimmed V and J ends, which lost 2 bases and 4 bases, there was a span of 9 bases. CDR3 nucleotides: TGTGCCAGCAGCTTAGGGGGTCCCACTGAAGCTTTCTTT. Translated: CASSLGGPTEAFF. The full variable domain, with the rest looked up from reference TRBV5-6 and TRBJ1-1, is DAGVTQSPTHLIKTRGQQVTLRCSPKSGHDTVSWYQQALGQGPQFIFQYYEEEERQRGNFPDRFSGHQFPNYSSELNVNALLLGDSALYLCASSLGGPTEAFFGQGTRLTVV.

The table lists this clone with a few counts. V and J are TRBV5-4 and TRBJ2-7; D gene ambiguous. There are 16 residues in the CDR3. The V and J ends lost 0 bases and 6 bases respectively, with 19 bases between them. The V gene's germline CDR1 is SGHNT and CDR2 YYREEE (reference sequence). The CDR3 loop reads CASSLEYASQVGEQYF. In DNA form, the CDR3 reads TGTGCCAGCAGCTTGGAATACGCCAGCCAGGTAGGCGAGCAGTACTTC.

The rearrangement links TRBV28 to TRBJ1-2; 7 nucleotides line up with TRBD1. The CDR3 length is 15 residues. With 3 bases clipped from V and 4 bases from J, the junction kept 8 bases outside the gene matches. Germline V gives CDR1 MDHEN, CDR2 SYDVKM. In DNA form, the CDR3 reads TGTGCCAGCAGTTTCGGAAGACAGGGTTTCTATGGCTACACCTTC. Translated, it gives CASSFGRQGFYGYTF.

V gene TRBV3-1 (or the pseudogene TRBV3-2) combines with J gene TRBJ2-1; TRBD2 aligns across 10 bases. Trimming took 0 bases from V and 5 from J; bases not matched to a gene: 4. This CDR3 has 16 amino acids. The germline V gene has CDR1 LGHDT and CDR2 YNNKEL (reference sequence). The CDR3 DNA follows: TGTGCCAGCAGCCAAGATCGCGGACTAGCGGACAATGAGCAGTTCTTC. Translating gives CASSQDRGLADNEQFF.

V usage is TRBV27 and J usage is TRBJ2-1; 12 bases fit TRBD2. CDR1 and CDR2 (germline): MNHEY, SMNVEV (reference sequence). The V gene end was trimmed by 3 bases and the J gene end by 2 bases; junction bases not matched to a gene: 5. There are 17 residues in the CDR3. The CDR3 loop reads CASSLTSGSSPYNEQFF. The CDR3 coding sequence is TGTGCCAGCAGTTTGACTAGCGGGAGTTCCCCCTACAATGAGCAGTTCTTC.

The chain combines TRBV27 with TRBJ2-7, with 7 bases lining up with TRBD1. V gave up 6 bases and J gave up 0 bases; unmatched junction bases: 8. Germline lookup yields CDR1 MNHEY and CDR2 SMNVEV (reference sequence). CDR3 size: 15 residues. CDR3 residues: CASSQPGQLSYEQYF. CDR3 sequence (DNA): TGTGCCAGCAGCCAACCGGGACAGCTCTCCTACGAGCAGTACTTC.

This chain links TRBV24-1 with TRBJ2-3; 9 nucleotides line up with TRBD2. CDR1 is KGHDR and CDR2 is SFDVKD in the germline V gene. V lost 9 bases, J lost 3 bases, and 3 bases stayed unmatched. This CDR3 contains 13 residues. The DNA of the CDR3 is TGTGCCACCGGCGGGGGGGAGACAGATACGCAGTATTTT. Amino acid sequence: CATGGGETDTQYF.

In this sample, this clone turned up once. CDR3 region: CSVSSGTGFETQYF. In DNA form, the CDR3 reads TGCAGCGTCAGCTCCGGGACAGGATTTGAGACCCAGTACTTC. V and J are TRBV29-1 and TRBJ2-5; TRBD1 matches at 8 bases. Trimming removed 6 bases from V and 5 bases from J; junction bases left unmatched: 11. The CDR3 totals 14 residues. The germline gives CDR1 SQVTM, CDR2 ANQGSEA.

This chain connects TRBV7-3 to TRBJ1-5, with 8 bases that match TRBD1. Trimming at V came to 5 bases and at J to 5 bases, leaving 2 bases not matched to a gene. Germline CDR1 reads SGHTA; CDR2 reads FQGTGA. CDR3 length: 13 residues. This CDR3 is CASSPDRDQPQHF. CDR3 DNA: TGTGCCAGCAGCCCGGACAGGGATCAGCCCCAGCATTTT.

The chain links TRBV5-1 to TRBJ2-5; tentative D call: TRBD1 (6 bases). The V end lost 4 bases, the J end lost 0 bases, and 10 bases lay between the germline ends. The CDR3 length is 14 residues. CDR1 is SGHRS and CDR2 is YFSETQ in the germline V gene. In nucleotides, the CDR3 is TGCGCCAGCAGCAACGGACAGAACCAAGAGACCCAGTACTTC. This translates into CASSNGQNQETQYF.

V is TRBV28 and J is TRBJ2-5, with D perhaps TRBD1 (6 bases). The CDR3 extends over 13 amino acids. Germline V CDR1 and CDR2: MDHEN, SYDVKM. Trimming stripped 6 bases from V and 2 bases from J, with 10 bases between. The CDR3: CASRHRAQETQYF. CDR3 nucleotide sequence: TGTGCCAGCAGACACAGGGCTCAAGAGACCCAGTACTTC.